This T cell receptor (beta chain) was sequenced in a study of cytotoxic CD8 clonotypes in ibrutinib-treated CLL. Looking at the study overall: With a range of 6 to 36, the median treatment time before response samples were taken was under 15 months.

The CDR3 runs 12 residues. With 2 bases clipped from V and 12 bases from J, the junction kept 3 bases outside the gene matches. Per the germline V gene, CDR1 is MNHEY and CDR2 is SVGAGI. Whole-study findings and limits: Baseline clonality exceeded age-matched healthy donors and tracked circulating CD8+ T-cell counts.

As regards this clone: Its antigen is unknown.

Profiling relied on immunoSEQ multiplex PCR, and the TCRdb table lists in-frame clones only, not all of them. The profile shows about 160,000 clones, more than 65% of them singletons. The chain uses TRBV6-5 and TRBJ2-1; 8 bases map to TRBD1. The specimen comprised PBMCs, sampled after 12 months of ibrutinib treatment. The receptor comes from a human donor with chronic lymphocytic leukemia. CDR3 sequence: CASSYPTGGQFF. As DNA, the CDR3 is TGTGCCAGCAGTTACCCTACAGGGGGGCAGTTCTTC.